This T cell receptor beta chain is drawn from a study of CD8 T cells in ankylosing spondylitis. This clonotype was recorded at least ten times. V was clipped by 5 bases and J by 4 bases; unmatched bases: 7. Germline V lookup: CDR1 SGHVS, CDR2 FNYEAQ. The CDR3 has 15 amino acids. Libraries for TCR beta were made by quantitative 5'-RACE with molecular barcodes. TCRdb re-analysed the 5' RACE reads in MiXCR, keeping a single row per CDR3 protein. The sample gives roughly 68,000 distinct CDR3 sequences, more than 5.5% of which show up once; 5% is in the top ten. The specimen sequenced was synovial fluid, either unsorted or a sorted T cell fraction (not recorded which). The receptor comes from a male donor with ankylosing spondylitis. The V call is TRBV7-6, the J call TRBJ2-3; 9 bases map to TRBD2. The CDR3 DNA reads TGTGCCAGCAGCCGAGGACTAGCGCGCCCAGATACGCAGTATTTT. Its translation is CASSRGLARPDTQYF.